This is a list of T cell receptor beta chains from one sample in a study of PD-1 blockade in mismatch repair-deficient tumors. Sequencing used immunoSEQ multiplex PCR; TCRdb keeps in-frame clones, though not all of them. The sample lists some 84,000 clones, 65% to 85% occurring once. The sequences come from peripheral blood, collected 12 weeks after starting pembrolizumab. These receptors originate from an adult with mismatch repair-deficient cancer. The CDR3 runs from the conserved cysteine through the conserved F or W. Fields, in order: CDR3 DNA, CDR3 protein, clone size, J gene, D gene, V gene. The D gene is left open where the match is weak. Not all rows give a size; the values are once, few, many and, for expanded clones, a class.

CDR3nt: TGTGCCTGGTCCCACATCTCACTAGCGGGAGGGCCGCAGTACAATGAGCAGTTCTTC
CDR3aa: CAWSHISLAGGPQYNEQFF
abundance: few
j_gene: TRBJ2-1
d_gene: TRBD2
v_gene: TRBV30

CDR3nt: TGTGCCAGCAGCACCGGACAGGGGATTCGGGGGCAAGAGACCCAGTACTTC
CDR3aa: CASSTGQGIRGQETQYF
abundance: -
j_gene: TRBJ2-5
d_gene: TRBD1
v_gene: TRBV9

CDR3nt: TGTGCCAGTAGTCCCCATGGGGTTTCGGGCTACACCTTC
CDR3aa: CASSPHGVSGYTF
abundance: -
j_gene: TRBJ1-2
d_gene: -
v_gene: TRBV19

CDR3nt: TGTGCCAGCAGCTTCCGGGACAGGGGGGTTTCCGAGCAGTACTTC
CDR3aa: CASSFRDRGVSEQYF
abundance: -
j_gene: TRBJ2-7
d_gene: TRBD1
v_gene: TRBV13

CDR3nt: TGTGCCAGCAGCTTAGAGGCGGCTAGCGGGAGGCCAGATACGCAGTATTTT
CDR3aa: CASSLEAASGRPDTQYF
abundance: -
j_gene: TRBJ2-3
d_gene: TRBD2
v_gene: TRBV11-2

CDR3nt: TGTGCCAGTAGTTTGGGGGGCTACGAGCAGTACTTC
CDR3aa: CASSLGGYEQYF
abundance: -
j_gene: TRBJ2-7
d_gene: -
v_gene: TRBV19

CDR3nt: TGTGCCAGCAATAAGGCGAGCTACGAGCAGTACTTC
CDR3aa: CASNKASYEQYF
abundance: -
j_gene: TRBJ2-7
d_gene: -
v_gene: TRBV2

CDR3nt: TGTGCTAGTGGTTTGGTCAGTGGAGGGGAGCTGTTTTTT
CDR3aa: CASGLVSGGELFF
abundance: -
j_gene: TRBJ2-2
d_gene: -
v_gene: TRBV12-5

CDR3nt: TGTGCCAGCAGAAAAACAGGGGGGGCTTATGGCTACACCTTC
CDR3aa: CASRKTGGAYGYTF
abundance: -
j_gene: TRBJ1-2
d_gene: TRBD1
v_gene: TRBV2

CDR3nt: TGTGCCAGCTCACCACCCAATATGAACACTGAAGCTTTCTTT
CDR3aa: CASSPPNMNTEAFF
abundance: -
j_gene: TRBJ1-1
d_gene: -
v_gene: TRBV18

CDR3nt: TGTGCCAGCAGCCGGACTAGCGTTTCCTACAATGAGCAGTTCTTC
CDR3aa: CASSRTSVSYNEQFF
abundance: -
j_gene: TRBJ2-1
d_gene: TRBD2
v_gene: TRBV7-6

CDR3nt: TGCAGCGTGGAATCCGGGAGTCACAATGAGCAGTTCTTC
CDR3aa: CSVESGSHNEQFF
abundance: once
j_gene: TRBJ2-1
d_gene: -
v_gene: TRBV29-1

CDR3nt: TGTGCCAGCAGCGTAGGGGTAGGGGTAAGCTCTGGGGCCAACGTCCTGACTTTC
CDR3aa: CASSVGVGVSSGANVLTF
abundance: -
j_gene: TRBJ2-6
d_gene: -
v_gene: TRBV9

CDR3nt: TGTGCCAGCACATCCCGCTCCTACAATGAGCAGTTCTTC
CDR3aa: CASTSRSYNEQFF
abundance: -
j_gene: TRBJ2-1
d_gene: -
v_gene: TRBV28

CDR3nt: TGCGCCAGCAGCTTGGCCGGGAAGAACACTGAAGCTTTCTTT
CDR3aa: CASSLAGKNTEAFF
abundance: -
j_gene: TRBJ1-1
d_gene: -
v_gene: TRBV5-1

CDR3nt: TGCAGCGTTGCAACGGGAGGAAACGAGCAGTTCTTC
CDR3aa: CSVATGGNEQFF
abundance: -
j_gene: TRBJ2-1
d_gene: TRBD2
v_gene: TRBV29-1

CDR3nt: TGTGCCAGCAGCTCCCCCCGAGACTCTGGAAACACCATATATTTT
CDR3aa: CASSSPRDSGNTIYF
abundance: -
j_gene: TRBJ1-3
d_gene: -
v_gene: TRBV7-6

CDR3nt: TGTGCCAGCAGCCCCCGGGTTCTGGACAGTCTGGGCCAGCCCCAGCATTTT
CDR3aa: CASSPRVLDSLGQPQHF
abundance: -
j_gene: TRBJ1-5
d_gene: -
v_gene: TRBV7-8

CDR3nt: TGTGCCAGCAGTCCGGGGACAGGGGTTGGAAACACCATATATTTT
CDR3aa: CASSPGTGVGNTIYF
abundance: -
j_gene: TRBJ1-3
d_gene: TRBD1
v_gene: TRBV27

CDR3nt: TGTGCCAGCAGCACACGAGTGTCTAGCGGGAGGGATACGCAGTATTTT
CDR3aa: CASSTRVSSGRDTQYF
abundance: once
j_gene: TRBJ2-3
d_gene: TRBD2
v_gene: TRBV7-9

CDR3nt: TGTGCCATCAGTCCTCAGGGAGACACTGAAGCTTTCTTT
CDR3aa: CAISPQGDTEAFF
abundance: few
j_gene: TRBJ1-1
d_gene: -
v_gene: TRBV10-3

CDR3nt: TGTGCCAGCAGTTACGAGGGAGGGGAGGTAGAGACCCAGTACTTC
CDR3aa: CASSYEGGEVETQYF
abundance: -
j_gene: TRBJ2-5
d_gene: TRBD2
v_gene: TRBV6-6